The text below deals with one T cell receptor beta chain. The antigen remains unidentified. The data originate from a study of cytomegalovirus exposure and HLA in healthy donors. Findings of the study overall: A link between a missense DCLRE1C variant and TCR beta V- and J-gene trimming emerged from a later analysis. A later analysis reportedly found that, within productive TCRs, an Asian-associated ancestry cluster had fewer N-insertions than the mean observed across the approximately 600 donors.

The CDR3 runs to 17 residues. Looked up from germline, CDR1 is ENHRY and CDR2 is SYGVKD. J gave up 4 bases and V 0 bases, and 12 bases lay outside the gene matches. PCR amplification relied on 60 Vbeta primers (plus 13 Jbeta primers). Data came from immunoSEQ multiplex PCR; TCRdb stores just in-frame clones and leaves some out. The sample contains 90,000 to 95,000 clones, 70% to 80% of which appear only once. Although they were nominally healthy when sampled, donors likely had unrecorded immune exposures. The sequencing sample was made of PBMCs. The clonotype originates from a man between 25 and 39 years old in good health and CMV-seronegative. V gene TRBV10-3 combines with J gene TRBJ2-7; TRBD2 agrees at 7 bases. The CDR3 sequence is CAISESMGGDGRYEQYF. The CDR3 DNA follows: TGTGCCATCAGTGAGTCGATGGGGGGGGATGGTCGGTACGAGCAGTACTTC.